The following is a T cell receptor (beta chain) sequence with its context. This record comes from a study of control samples from healthy donors and cancer patients. Profiling relied on immunoSEQ multiplex PCR, and the TCRdb table lists in-frame clones only, not all of them. The sample lists 60,000 to 75,000 clones, roughly nine tenths seen once, with approximately 5.5% in the top ten. Germline V CDR1 and CDR2: MNHNY, SVGAGI (reference sequence). The CDR3 runs 16 residues. With V trimmed by 6 bases and J by 2 bases, 10 bases remained unmatched. This TCR came from a man in his 60s with colorectal cancer. J is TRBJ2-7 and V is TRBV6-6; 10 bases align to TRBD2. Material for sequencing was PBMCs. The DNA for the CDR3 is TGTGCCAGCAGAAATGGGGTCGGGACTAGCGCCTACGAGCAGTACTTC. Its protein is CASRNGVGTSAYEQYF.